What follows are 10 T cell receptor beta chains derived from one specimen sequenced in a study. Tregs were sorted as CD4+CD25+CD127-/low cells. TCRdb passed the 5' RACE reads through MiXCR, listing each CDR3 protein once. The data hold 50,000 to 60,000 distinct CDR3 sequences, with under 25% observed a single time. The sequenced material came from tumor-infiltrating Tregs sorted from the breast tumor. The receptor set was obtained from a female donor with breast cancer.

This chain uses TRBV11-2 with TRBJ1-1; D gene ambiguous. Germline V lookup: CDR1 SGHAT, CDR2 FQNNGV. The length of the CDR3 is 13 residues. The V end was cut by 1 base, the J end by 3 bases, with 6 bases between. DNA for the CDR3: TGTGCCAGCAGCTTAGTATCGGACACTGAAGCTTTCTTT. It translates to CASSLVSDTEAFF.

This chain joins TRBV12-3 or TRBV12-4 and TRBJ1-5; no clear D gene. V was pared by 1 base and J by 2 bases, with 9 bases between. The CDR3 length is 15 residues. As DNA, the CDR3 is TGTGCCAGCAGTTTAGGAGGGTTCGGCAATCAGCCCCAGCATTTT. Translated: CASSLGGFGNQPQHF.

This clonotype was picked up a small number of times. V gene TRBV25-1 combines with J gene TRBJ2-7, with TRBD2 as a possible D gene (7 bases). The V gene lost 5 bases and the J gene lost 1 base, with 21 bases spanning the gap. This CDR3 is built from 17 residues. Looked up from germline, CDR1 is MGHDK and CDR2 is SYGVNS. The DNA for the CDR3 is TGTGCCAGCAGTACCCGGGGGGCGGGCTACCAGTCCTACGAGCAGTACTTC. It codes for CASSTRGAGYQSYEQYF.

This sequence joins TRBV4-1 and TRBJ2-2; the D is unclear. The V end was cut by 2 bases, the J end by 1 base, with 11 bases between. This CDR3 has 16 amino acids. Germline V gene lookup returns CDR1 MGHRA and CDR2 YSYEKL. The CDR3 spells CASSQKSQVNTGELFF. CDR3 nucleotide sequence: TGCGCCAGCAGCCAAAAGAGTCAAGTGAACACCGGGGAGCTGTTTTTT.

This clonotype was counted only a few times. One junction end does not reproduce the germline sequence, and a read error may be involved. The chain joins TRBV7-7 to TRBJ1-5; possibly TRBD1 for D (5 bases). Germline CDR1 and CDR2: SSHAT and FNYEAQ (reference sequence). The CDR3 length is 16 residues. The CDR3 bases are TGTGCTAGCAGCTTAGCGGCCAGGGAGAGCAATCAGCCCCAGCATTTT. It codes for CASSLAARESNQPQHF.

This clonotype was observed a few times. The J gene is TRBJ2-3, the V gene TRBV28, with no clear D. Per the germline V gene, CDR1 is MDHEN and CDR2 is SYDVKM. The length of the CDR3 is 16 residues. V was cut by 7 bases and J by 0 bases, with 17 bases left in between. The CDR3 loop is CASTEIRFGSTDTQYF. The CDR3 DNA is TGTGCCAGCACCGAAATTCGGTTCGGAAGCACAGATACGCAGTATTTT.

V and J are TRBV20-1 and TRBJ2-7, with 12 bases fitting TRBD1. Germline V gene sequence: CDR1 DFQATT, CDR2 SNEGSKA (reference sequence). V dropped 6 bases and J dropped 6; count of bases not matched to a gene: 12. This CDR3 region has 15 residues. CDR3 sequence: CSASHPGQGASEQYF. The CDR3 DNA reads TGCAGTGCGAGCCATCCGGGACAGGGGGCAAGCGAGCAGTACTTC.

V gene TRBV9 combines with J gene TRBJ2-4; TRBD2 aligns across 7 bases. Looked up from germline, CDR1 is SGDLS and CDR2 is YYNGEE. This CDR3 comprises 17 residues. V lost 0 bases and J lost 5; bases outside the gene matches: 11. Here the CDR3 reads CASSVAASGGYQNIQYF. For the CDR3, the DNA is TGTGCCAGCAGCGTAGCGGCTAGCGGAGGGTACCAAAACATTCAGTACTTC.

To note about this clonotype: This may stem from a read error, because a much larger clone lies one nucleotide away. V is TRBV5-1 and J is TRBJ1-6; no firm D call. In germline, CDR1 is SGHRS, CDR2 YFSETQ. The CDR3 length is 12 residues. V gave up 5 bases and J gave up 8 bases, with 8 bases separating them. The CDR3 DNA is TGCGCCAGCAGGACCTGGGATTCACCCCTCCACTTT. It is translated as CASRTWDSPLHF. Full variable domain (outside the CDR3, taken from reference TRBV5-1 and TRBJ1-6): KAGVTQTPRYLIKTRGQQVTLSCSPISGHRSVSWYQQTPGQGLQFLFEYFSETQRNKGNFPGRFSGRQFSNSRSEMNVSTLELGDSALYLCASRTWDSPLHFGNGTRLTVT.

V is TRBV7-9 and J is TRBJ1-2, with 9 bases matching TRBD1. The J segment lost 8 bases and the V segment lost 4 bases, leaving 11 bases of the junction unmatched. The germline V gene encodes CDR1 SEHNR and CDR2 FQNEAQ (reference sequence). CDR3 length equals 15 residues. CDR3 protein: CASSSRTGEVGGYTF. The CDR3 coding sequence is TGTGCCAGCAGCTCCCGGACAGGGGAGGTAGGAGGCTACACCTTC.